The rows below give T cell receptor beta chains drawn from one sample of a study of T cells in Graves' hyperthyroidism and ophthalmopathy. MiXCR, applied by TCRdb to the multiplex PCR reads, yields one record per CDR3 protein. The sample consists of a few hundred thousand distinct CDR3 sequences, around 21% of them appearing once. The sequencing input was blood. The receptors stem from a man between 18 and 35 years old with Graves' hyperthyroidism. CDR3s include the opening cysteine and the closing phenylalanine or tryptophan. A D gene is named only where the DNA matches it firmly. Expanded clones are given a class, and other clones once, few, many or no size at all.

cdr3_length: 12
j_call: TRBJ1-1
v_call: TRBV5-1
clone_size: many
d_call: -
cdr3_nt: TGCGCCAGCAGCTCCGACAGAGGAAGAGCTTTCTTT
cdr3_aa: CASSSDRGRAFF

cdr3_length: 12
j_call: TRBJ2-5
v_call: TRBV4-1
clone_size: many
d_call: -
cdr3_nt: TGCGCCAGCAGCCAAGGTGGAGTGGCCCAGTACTTC
cdr3_aa: CASSQGGVAQYF

cdr3_length: 14
j_call: TRBJ1-5
v_call: TRBV12-3/TRBV12-4
clone_size: many
d_call: -
cdr3_nt: TGTGCCAGCAGGGTCGGACAGTTCAATCAGCCCCAGCATTTT
cdr3_aa: CASRVGQFNQPQHF

cdr3_length: 13
j_call: TRBJ2-5
v_call: TRBV15
clone_size: many
d_call: -
cdr3_nt: TGTGCCACCAGCAGCGGAAAACGGGAGACCCAGTACTTC
cdr3_aa: CATSSGKRETQYF

cdr3_length: 15
j_call: TRBJ1-2
v_call: TRBV27
clone_size: many
d_call: TRBD1
cdr3_nt: TGTGCCAGCAGTTCCCCCGGACAGGGGGTGTATGGCTACACCTTC
cdr3_aa: CASSSPGQGVYGYTF

cdr3_length: 15
j_call: TRBJ1-5
v_call: TRBV6-5
clone_size: -
d_call: -
cdr3_nt: TGTGCCAGCAGTTTACGGGTGCCTGGGAATCAGCCCCAGCATTTT
cdr3_aa: CASSLRVPGNQPQHF

cdr3_length: 14
j_call: TRBJ1-2
v_call: TRBV11-2
clone_size: few
d_call: -
cdr3_nt: TGTGCCAGCAGCTTACTGACAGAGAACTATGGCTACACCTTC
cdr3_aa: CASSLLTENYGYTF

cdr3_length: 15
j_call: TRBJ2-7
v_call: TRBV5-1
clone_size: -
d_call: TRBD1
cdr3_nt: TGCGCCAGCAGCGCCCAGGGGGCAAGTTCCTACGAGCAGTACTTC
cdr3_aa: CASSAQGASSYEQYF

cdr3_length: 13
j_call: TRBJ1-5
v_call: TRBV5-1
clone_size: many
d_call: -
cdr3_nt: TGCGCCAGCAGCTTGTGGGGAAATCAGCCCCAGCATTTT
cdr3_aa: CASSLWGNQPQHF

cdr3_length: 15
j_call: TRBJ1-2
v_call: TRBV5-6
clone_size: -
d_call: -
cdr3_nt: TGTGCCAGCAGCTTCAGGGGACCGAATAACTATGGCTACACCTTC
cdr3_aa: CASSFRGPNNYGYTF

cdr3_length: 16
j_call: TRBJ1-1
v_call: TRBV28
clone_size: many
d_call: TRBD1
cdr3_nt: TGTGCCAGCAGTTTATCTGACAGGGTGGTGAACACTGAAGCTTTCTTT
cdr3_aa: CASSLSDRVVNTEAFF

cdr3_length: 13
j_call: TRBJ1-5
v_call: TRBV12-3/TRBV12-4
clone_size: -
d_call: -
cdr3_nt: TGTGCCAGCAGTGCTATGGGGGATCAGCCCCAGCATTTT
cdr3_aa: CASSAMGDQPQHF

cdr3_length: 16
j_call: TRBJ2-7
v_call: TRBV28
clone_size: many
d_call: TRBD2
cdr3_nt: TGTGCCAGCACCTTTAGTACTAGCGGGGGGCTATACGAGCAGTACTTC
cdr3_aa: CASTFSTSGGLYEQYF

cdr3_length: 13
j_call: TRBJ2-7
v_call: TRBV30
clone_size: many
d_call: -
cdr3_nt: TGTGCCTGGAGTGTACTAGCACCCTACGAGCAGTACTTC
cdr3_aa: CAWSVLAPYEQYF

cdr3_length: 14
j_call: TRBJ2-5
v_call: TRBV10-3
clone_size: many
d_call: -
cdr3_nt: TGTGCCATCAGTGGGGCGGGCCCCCTGGAGACCCAGTACTTC
cdr3_aa: CAISGAGPLETQYF

cdr3_length: 13
j_call: TRBJ1-5
v_call: TRBV30
clone_size: many
d_call: -
cdr3_nt: TGTGCCTGGAGCGGACAGAGCAATCAGCCCCAGCATTTT
cdr3_aa: CAWSGQSNQPQHF

cdr3_length: 15
j_call: TRBJ2-7
v_call: TRBV28
clone_size: -
d_call: TRBD2
cdr3_nt: TGTGCCAGCAATTTAGCGGGGGGCCCTTCCTACGAGCAGTACTTC
cdr3_aa: CASNLAGGPSYEQYF